Following are 26 T cell receptor beta chains from one sample sequenced in a study of blood T cell repertoires in COVID-19. Method: immunoSEQ multiplex PCR; TCRdb's copy keeps in-frame clones and lacks some. The sample yields about 180,000 clones, around 83% seen once. The sequencing input was peripheral blood. The receptors derive from an older woman with COVID-19, enrolled during active disease.

The gene calls are TRBV28 and TRBJ2-7, with a weak D call TRBD1 (6 bases). This CDR3 spans 15 amino acids. V was pared by 2 bases and J by 0 bases, with 11 bases between. CDR1 is MDHEN, CDR2 SYDVKM, per germline. CDR3: CASSLQGPSSYEQYF. The CDR3, as DNA: TGTGCCAGCAGTTTACAGGGGCCCAGCTCCTACGAGCAGTACTTC.

This clone has more than one count but fewer than ten. The chain recombines TRBV7-2 with TRBJ2-1; 7 nucleotides line up with TRBD2. Germline V gene data show CDR1 as SGHTA and CDR2 as FQGNSA. CDR3 length: 12 residues. V lost 6 bases to trimming and J lost 9 bases; unmatched junction nucleotides: 5. DNA of the CDR3: TGTGCCAGCAGACAAAGCGGGACTGAGCAGTTCTTC. It encodes CASRQSGTEQFF.

This clone has a handful of counts. The rearrangement uses TRBV19 and TRBJ1-1; D gene uncertain. Trimming pared 5 bases from V and 3 bases from J, leaving 10 bases between. The CDR3 has 13 residues. Germline lookup yields CDR1 LNHDA and CDR2 SQIVND (reference sequence). CDR3 protein: CASSPRVDTEAFF. DNA of the CDR3: TGTGCCAGTAGTCCCCGGGTGGACACTGAAGCTTTCTTT.

V usage is TRBV14 and J usage is TRBJ1-1, with 7 positions matching TRBD1. In germline, CDR1 is SGHDN, CDR2 FVKESK. The V gene end was trimmed by 0 bases and the J gene end by 0 bases; junction bases not matched to a gene: 7. There are 17 residues in the CDR3. The CDR3 sequence is CASSQDRQGGMNTEAFF. In DNA form, the CDR3 reads TGTGCCAGCAGCCAAGATCGTCAGGGGGGTATGAACACTGAAGCTTTCTTT.

The chain is built from TRBV5-5 and TRBJ1-6; D is unresolved. V lost 0 bases and J 7 bases, leaving 8 bases between the germline ends. The CDR3 spans 14 residues. Per germline, CDR1 SGHKS and CDR2 YYEKEE (reference sequence). The CDR3 DNA sequence: TGTGCCAGCAGCTTGGGGGCGCGAAATTCACCCCTCCACTTT. Translated: CASSLGARNSPLHF.

The chain carries TRBV29-1 and TRBJ2-7, with 9 bases identical to TRBD1. Germline V gives CDR1 SQVTM, CDR2 ANQGSEA. Germline trimming cut 4 bases from V and 6 bases from J; bases unmatched to any gene: 4. The CDR3 loop spans 12 amino acids. CDR3 protein: CSVGTGDGEQYF. CDR3 sequence (DNA): TGCAGCGTTGGGACAGGGGACGGCGAGCAGTACTTC.

The chain couples TRBV7-2 to TRBJ2-2; D not resolved. The CDR3 is 15 residues long. The V gene's germline CDR1 is SGHTA and CDR2 FQGNSA. V gave up 5 bases and J gave up 1 base, with 11 bases separating them. In DNA form, the CDR3 reads TGTGCCAGCAGCCTCGCGGATGAGAACACCGGGGAGCTGTTTTTT. Translated, it gives CASSLADENTGELFF.

The gene calls are TRBV3-1 (or the pseudogene TRBV3-2) and TRBJ1-2; D might be TRBD1 (5 bases). Germline lookup yields CDR1 LGHDT and CDR2 YNNKEL (reference sequence). V was cut by 2 bases and J by 4 bases, with 14 bases left in between. The CDR3 spans 15 residues. The CDR3 loop reads CASSQWAGSRYGYTF. The CDR3 DNA reads as TGTGCCAGCAGCCAATGGGCAGGGTCCCGCTATGGCTACACCTTC.

The chain employs TRBV7-9 and TRBJ1-5; D gene ambiguous. The CDR3 is 14 amino acids. Germline assignment: CDR1 SEHNR and CDR2 FQNEAQ (reference sequence). The ends were cut back, 5 bases at V and 1 base at J, with 9 bases in the middle. The CDR3 sequence: CASSHGLSNQPQHF. DNA of the CDR3: TGTGCCAGCAGCCACGGTTTGAGCAATCAGCCCCAGCATTTT.

V gene TRBV14 combines with J gene TRBJ2-2, with a weak D call TRBD1 (5 bases). Trimming removed 4 bases from V and 1 base from J, with 10 bases in between. The CDR3 consists of 15 residues. Germline values: CDR1 SGHDN, CDR2 FVKESK. The CDR3 loop is CASSPQGGNTGELFF. CDR3 coding DNA: TGTGCCAGCAGCCCCCAGGGCGGGAACACCGGGGAGCTGTTTTTT.

This clone occurred many times. This chain joins TRBV10-3 and TRBJ1-2; possibly TRBD1 for D (5 bases). CDR3 size: 17 residues. The V and J ends lost 5 bases and 2 bases respectively, with 21 bases between them. Germline V CDR1 and CDR2: ENHRY, SYGVKD. In nucleotides, the CDR3 is TGTGCCATCAGTCGACAGAAACCCTTCTCCGAAAACTATGGCTACACCTTC. Protein sequence: CAISRQKPFSENYGYTF.

This clone was picked up one time. The chain links TRBV27 to TRBJ2-7, with 7 bases aligning to TRBD2. CDR3 size: 14 residues. The V and J ends lost 8 bases and 0 bases, in that order; junction bases with no gene match: 7. In germline, CDR1 is MNHEY, CDR2 SMNVEV (reference sequence). The CDR3 loop reads CASGTGLSSYEQYF. The CDR3 nucleotides are TGTGCCAGCGGGACGGGACTAAGCTCCTACGAGCAGTACTTC.

J is TRBJ2-3 and V is TRBV5-1, with a weak D call TRBD1 (5 bases). Germline lookup yields CDR1 SGHRS and CDR2 YFSETQ. V was clipped by 1 base and J by 6 bases, with 15 bases between them. The CDR3 is 15 residues long. The CDR3 here is CASSLQAGLWDTQYF. The DNA for the CDR3 is TGCGCCAGCAGCTTGCAAGCAGGGCTTTGGGATACGCAGTATTTT.

The chain couples TRBV5-4 to TRBJ2-1; no clear D gene. The CDR3 has 15 residues. Deletions cut 4 bases from V and 2 bases from J, with 13 bases between. Germline lookup yields CDR1 SGHNT and CDR2 YYREEE (reference sequence). The CDR3, as DNA: TGTGCCAGCAGCACCACCACCACTACCTACAATGAGCAGTTCTTC. Encoded protein: CASSTTTTTYNEQFF.

V and J are TRBV19 and TRBJ2-7, with 8 bases matching TRBD1. The CDR3 totals 14 residues. Trimming at V came to 5 bases and at J to 4 bases, leaving 7 bases not matched to a gene. Germline V gives CDR1 LNHDA, CDR2 SQIVND (reference sequence). CDR3 bases: TGTGCCAGTAGTTACCGGACAGGGATGTACGAGCAGTACTTC. Encoded protein: CASSYRTGMYEQYF.

The rearrangement uses TRBV5-4 and TRBJ1-4; D is undetermined. Trimming removed 2 bases at V and 3 bases at J, with 11 bases between. This CDR3 region has 15 residues. In germline, CDR1 is SGHNT, CDR2 YYREEE (reference sequence). The CDR3: CASSLGGPANEKLFF. The CDR3 DNA sequence: TGTGCCAGCAGCTTAGGAGGTCCGGCTAATGAAAAACTGTTTTTT.

This clone was observed a handful of times. The chain recombines TRBV27 with TRBJ1-3; 12 nucleotides agree with TRBD1. CDR3 length: 17 residues. V lost 5 bases to trimming and J lost 3 bases; unmatched junction nucleotides: 8. CDR1 MNHEY and CDR2 SMNVEV come from the germline V gene (reference sequence). CDR3 coding DNA: TGTGCCAGCAGTGCGGCGGGACAGGGGGCGAATGGAAACACCATATATTTT. It is translated as CASSAAGQGANGNTIYF.

This clone was picked up a small number of times. The chain carries TRBV7-9 and TRBJ2-2, with D maybe TRBD1 (5 bases). The CDR3 spans 14 residues. In germline, CDR1 is SEHNR, CDR2 FQNEAQ (reference sequence). V lost 1 base and J lost 4, with 7 bases in between. The CDR3 nucleotides read TGTGCCAGCAGCTTAGGACAGACCACCGGGGAGCTGTTTTTT. Translation: CASSLGQTTGELFF. Using reference TRBV7-9 and TRBJ2-2 for the parts outside the CDR3, the full variable domain is DTGVSQNPRHKITKRGQNVTFRCDPISEHNRLYWYRQTLGQGPEFLTYFQNEAQLEKSRLLSDRFSAERPKGSFSTLEIQRTEQGDSAMYLCASSLGQTTGELFFGEGSRLTVL.

The CDR3 DNA follows: TGTGCCAGCAGTTATGCCAGACAGGGATGGACCGGGGAGCTGTTTTTT. Its translation: CASSYARQGWTGELFF. This chain uses TRBV27 with TRBJ2-2; TRBD1 matches 7 bases. V trimming: 4 bases; J trimming: 5 bases; junction bases outside the gene matches: 10. The length of the CDR3 is 16 residues. In germline, CDR1 is MNHEY, CDR2 SMNVEV (reference sequence).

V usage is TRBV2 and J usage is TRBJ2-2; TRBD1 is a possible D gene (5 bases). The ends were cut back, 6 bases at V and 5 bases at J, with 13 bases in the middle. The CDR3 runs to 14 residues. Germline lookup yields CDR1 SNHLY and CDR2 FYNNEI. CDR3 DNA: TGTGCCAGCAGATCGACAGACCAGACCGGGGAGCTGTTTTTT. Protein sequence: CASRSTDQTGELFF.

The rearrangement uses TRBV5-5 and TRBJ2-7; D not resolved. Trimming took 0 bases from V and 9 from J, leaving 10 bases between them. Germline V CDR1 and CDR2: SGHKS, YYEKEE (reference sequence). This CDR3 is built from 12 residues. In DNA, the CDR3 is TGTGCCAGCAGCTTGGCCGGGTCGGGGCAGTACTTC. Translating gives CASSLAGSGQYF.

The CDR3: CASSFPAGERETQYF. CDR3 nucleotides: TGTGCCAGCAGCTTCCCTGCGGGAGAGAGAGAGACCCAGTACTTC. The genes are TRBV7-9 and TRBJ2-5; the match to TRBD2 covers 7 bases. CDR3 length: 15 amino acids. Germline lookup yields CDR1 SEHNR and CDR2 FQNEAQ (reference sequence). V lost 3 bases, J lost 4 bases, and 8 bases stayed unmatched.

The V gene is TRBV29-1, the J gene TRBJ2-7, with TRBD2 identical over 11 bases. V lost 7 bases and J lost 4; bases outside the gene matches: 15. CDR3 length equals 16 residues. CDR1 is SQVTM and CDR2 is ANQGSEA in the germline V gene. CDR3 sequence: CSALGVGLAGKYEQYF. The CDR3 nucleotides are TGCAGCGCCCTCGGCGTAGGACTAGCGGGCAAGTACGAGCAGTACTTC.

The chain is built from TRBV7-2 and TRBJ2-6; perhaps TRBD1 as D (5 bases). There are 14 residues in the CDR3. The V gene lost 4 bases and the J gene lost 10 bases, with 14 bases spanning the gap. The germline gives CDR1 SGHTA, CDR2 FQGNSA. In nucleotides, the CDR3 is TGTGCCAGCAGCTCCACCAGGGTAGTGAACGTCCTGACTTTC. Its protein is CASSSTRVVNVLTF.

The chain carries TRBV10-3 and TRBJ2-5, with TRBD2 identical over 8 bases. Germline CDR1 ENHRY, CDR2 SYGVKD. V gave up 6 bases and J gave up 0 bases; unmatched junction bases: 9. CDR3 size: 16 residues. CDR3 bases: TGTGCCATCAGGACCCCCGGGGGGGGGAACCAAGAGACCCAGTACTTC. Its translation is CAIRTPGGGNQETQYF.

The chain has TRBV19 and TRBJ1-5; 10 nucleotides agree with TRBD1. Germline loops: CDR1 LNHDA, CDR2 SQIVND (reference sequence). The CDR3 sequence is 15 residues long. CDR3 sequence (DNA): TGTGCTAGCGGATCCCGGGACAGGGGCGATCAGCCCCAGCATTTT. It codes for CASGSRDRGDQPQHF.